This TCR beta chain is drawn from a study of blood T cell repertoires in COVID-19. Study background: From T cells, B-cell-depleted T cells, or PBMCs came the material, which was cDNA or gDNA.

As processed by the authors: Nucleated cell counts were estimated from reference gene primer amplification. Method: immunoSEQ multiplex PCR; TCRdb's copy keeps in-frame clones and lacks some. D and trimming were read from the DNA, whereas the V and J calls and clone size are those reported in that table. Here the sample spans tens of thousands of clones, about nine tenths being singletons. Trimming cost V 1 base and J 4 bases, with 16 bases left between them. CDR1 is SGHTA, CDR2 FQGTGA, per germline. This CDR3 region has 16 residues. This clone came up once. Sequencing was performed on peripheral blood. The TCR was taken from a human donor with active COVID-19. The donor label of this sample is uncertain. The chain has TRBV7-3 and TRBJ2-5; D is uncertain. This chain's CDR3 is CASSLKAGSDLETQYF. CDR3 nucleotide sequence: TGTGCCAGCAGCTTAAAGGCCGGGTCCGACTTAGAGACCCAGTACTTC.